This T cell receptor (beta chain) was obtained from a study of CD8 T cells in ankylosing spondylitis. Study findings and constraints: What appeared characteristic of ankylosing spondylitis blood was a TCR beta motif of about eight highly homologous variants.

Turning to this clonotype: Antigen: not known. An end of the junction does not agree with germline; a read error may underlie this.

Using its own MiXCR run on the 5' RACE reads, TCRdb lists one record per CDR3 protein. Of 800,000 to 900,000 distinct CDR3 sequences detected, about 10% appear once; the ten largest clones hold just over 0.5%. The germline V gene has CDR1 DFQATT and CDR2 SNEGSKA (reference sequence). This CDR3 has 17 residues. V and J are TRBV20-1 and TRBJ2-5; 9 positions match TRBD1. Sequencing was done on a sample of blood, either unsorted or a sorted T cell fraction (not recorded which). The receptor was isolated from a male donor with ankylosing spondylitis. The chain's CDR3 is CSARDTGTGRAEETQYF. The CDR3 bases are TGCAGCGCTAGGGATACCGGGACAGGGAGAGCGGAGGAGACCCAGTACTTC.